These 28 T cell receptor beta chains originate from one sample sequenced in a study of naive and memory T cell subsets (dated by TCRdb to the late 2010s). The study described a robust, sensitive protocol for amplifying, sequencing and analyzing TCRs, using 3' ligation of a UMI-containing oligonucleotide to TCR cDNA. Library construction relied on 5' RACE. For sequencing, an Illumina MiSeq was employed. The ligated cDNA was amplified in four rounds of PCR with nested alpha and beta constant region primers together with the SP2 primer. The public reads were reanalyzed by TCRdb: fastp trimming at Q25, MiXCR alignment, in-frame beta chains only. Duplicate CDR3 protein sequences are folded into a single record with the most common DNA and genes. For this sample the table gives tens of thousands of distinct CDR3 sequences, of which approximately 8.5% were detected only once. 15% to 20% of the sample belongs to the ten largest clones.

The receptors stem from a female donor in good health.

This clonotype has only a few counts. This chain links TRBV7-6 with TRBJ2-1, with 10 bases matching TRBD2. Germline-derived CDR1 and CDR2 are SGHVS and FNYEAQ. V lost 1 base, J lost 3 bases, and 12 bases stayed unmatched. The length of the CDR3 is 19 residues. The CDR3 loop is CASSLVNLGASGSYNEQFF. The DNA for the CDR3 is TGTGCCAGCAGCTTAGTCAATTTAGGGGCTAGCGGGAGCTACAATGAGCAGTTCTTC. The full variable domain, with the rest looked up from reference TRBV7-6 and TRBJ2-1, is GAGVSQSPRYKVTKRGQDVALRCDPISGHVSLYWYRQALGQGPEFLTYFNYEAQQDKSGLPNDRFSAERPEGSISTLTIQRTEQRDSAMYRCASSLVNLGASGSYNEQFFGPGTRLTVL.

In this sample, this clonotype turned up many times. The J gene is TRBJ1-1, the V gene TRBV4-1; D unclear. The CDR3 extends over 13 amino acids. CDR1 MGHRA and CDR2 YSYEKL come from the germline V gene. Trimming took off 4 bases at V and 0 bases at J, with 6 bases between the two ends. CDR3 sequence: CASSPLLNTEAFF. Written as DNA, the CDR3 is TGCGCCAGCAGCCCCCTGTTGAACACTGAAGCTTTCTTT.

This clonotype appeared many times. J is TRBJ2-7 and V is TRBV27, with TRBD2 as a possible D gene (7 bases). Between the trimmed V and J ends, which lost 3 bases and 6 bases, there was a span of 9 bases. The length of the CDR3 is 12 residues. Germline-derived CDR1 and CDR2 are MNHEY and SMNVEV (reference sequence). The CDR3 DNA reads as TGTGCCAGCAGTTTGGGAGGGGGCGAGCAGTACTTC. The encoded protein is CASSLGGGEQYF.

Many counts were recorded for this clonotype. J is TRBJ1-5 and V is TRBV29-1, with D tentatively TRBD1 (5 bases). Germline CDR1 and CDR2: SQVTM and ANQGSEA. V lost 5 bases and J 9 bases, leaving 14 bases between the germline ends. This CDR3 is built from 12 residues. CDR3 nucleotide sequence: TGCAGCGTTTCTGGACACGAGGGGCCCCAGCATTTT. It is translated as CSVSGHEGPQHF.

The sample holds many counts of this clonotype. The V gene is TRBV2, the J gene TRBJ1-6; no definite D call. The CDR3 loop spans 15 amino acids. Trimming shortened V by 11 bases and J by 10 bases, and 24 bases separated the two germline ends. The germline V gene has CDR1 SNHLY and CDR2 FYNNEI. The CDR3 DNA follows: TGTGCCTGGATAAAGGGCGCCACATCCGAATCACCCCTCCACTTT. This translates into CAWIKGATSESPLHF.

Many counts were recorded for this clonotype. V usage is TRBV6-1 and J usage is TRBJ2-2; 10 nucleotides align to TRBD2. Per germline, CDR1 MNHNS and CDR2 SASEGT. This CDR3 has 15 amino acids. The V gene end was trimmed by 8 bases and the J gene end by 2 bases; junction bases not matched to a gene: 5. The CDR3 DNA reads TGTGCCAGCCGGTGGACTAGCGGAAACACCGGGGAGCTGTTTTTT. This codes for CASRWTSGNTGELFF.

Many counts were recorded for this clonotype. The chain employs TRBV28 and TRBJ2-1; 8 bases are a match to TRBD2. CDR3 length: 15 residues. CDR1 and CDR2 (germline): MDHEN, SYDVKM. The J segment lost 7 bases and the V segment lost 3 bases, leaving 8 bases of the junction unmatched. The CDR3 loop reads CASSLGLGGRNEQFF. In nucleotides, the CDR3 is TGTGCCAGCAGTTTGGGACTAGGTGGTCGGAATGAGCAGTTCTTC. Together with reference TRBV28 and TRBJ2-1, the CDR3 gives the full variable domain: DVKVTQSSRYLVKRTGEKVFLECVQDMDHENMFWYRQDPGLGLRLIYFSYDVKMKEKGDIPEGYSVSREKKERFSLILESASTNQTSMYLCASSLGLGGRNEQFFGPGTRLTVL.

The table lists this clonotype with a few counts. J is TRBJ1-5 and V is TRBV20-1; D may be TRBD1 (6 bases). Trimming shortened V by 6 bases and J by 0 bases, and 18 bases separated the two germline ends. The CDR3 runs to 16 residues. CDR1 and CDR2 (germline): DFQATT, SNEGSKA (reference sequence). CDR3: CSALSRQAYSNQPQHF. Written as DNA, the CDR3 is TGCAGTGCGCTGTCCCGACAGGCCTATAGCAATCAGCCCCAGCATTTT.

The table lists this clonotype with many counts. The chain recombines TRBV3-1 with TRBJ1-6; D is ambiguous. CDR1 and CDR2 (germline): LGHDT, YNNKEL (reference sequence). Trimming took off 0 bases at V and 7 bases at J, with 4 bases between the two ends. The CDR3 runs 13 residues. The CDR3 region is CASSQDGNSPLHF. The CDR3 DNA follows: TGTGCCAGCAGCCAAGACGGAAATTCACCCCTCCACTTT.

The gene calls are TRBV12-3 or TRBV12-4 and TRBJ1-2; D is uncertain. V was clipped by 3 bases and J by 5 bases, with 7 bases between them. The CDR3 has 12 residues. This CDR3 reads CASSFGGYGYTF. The CDR3, as DNA: TGTGCCAGCAGTTTTGGCGGGTATGGCTACACCTTC.

This clonotype has at least ten counts. The chain combines TRBV4-2 with TRBJ1-1; TRBD1 matches at 11 bases. There are 16 residues in the CDR3. V shed 3 bases, J shed 3 bases, and the junction held 6 bases outside the gene matches. Germline values: CDR1 LGHNA, CDR2 YNFKEQ. The CDR3 loop is CASSQRLGQGDTEAFF. CDR3 DNA sequence: TGTGCCAGCAGCCAGCGCTTGGGACAGGGGGACACTGAAGCTTTCTTT.

This clonotype appeared many times. This chain joins TRBV29-1 and TRBJ1-1, with D possibly TRBD1 on 5 matching bases. V lost 1 base to trimming and J lost 1 base, with 10 bases between them. The germline gives CDR1 SQVTM, CDR2 ANQGSEA. This CDR3 is built from 14 residues. CDR3 coding DNA: TGCAGCGTTGAAGTGTCAGGGCGGAACACTGAAGCTTTCTTT. Its protein is CSVEVSGRNTEAFF.

This clonotype was seen a few times. The V and J genes are TRBV29-1 and TRBJ2-1; TRBD2 matches 10 bases. Germline assignment: CDR1 SQVTM and CDR2 ANQGSEA. The length of the CDR3 is 14 residues. J was trimmed by 5 bases and V by 7 bases; bases with no gene match: 8. Here the CDR3 DNA reads TGCAGCGCCACCGGGACTAGCGTAAACAATGAGCAGTTCTTC. Protein sequence: CSATGTSVNNEQFF.

The sample holds a few counts of this clonotype. The V gene is TRBV14, the J gene TRBJ2-1, with TRBD2 as a possible D gene (5 bases). The V end was cut by 2 bases, the J end by 1 base, with 12 bases between. Germline V gives CDR1 SGHDN, CDR2 FVKESK. The CDR3 extends over 16 amino acids. The CDR3 DNA is TGTGCCAGCAGCCAATTGGGAGTTAGGTCCTACAATGAGCAGTTCTTC. Translating it yields CASSQLGVRSYNEQFF.

The genes are TRBV6-5 and TRBJ1-6; D possibly corresponds to TRBD1 (6 bases). Germline V lookup: CDR1 MNHEY, CDR2 SVGAGI. V lost 6 bases, J lost 9 bases, and 18 bases lay in between. The CDR3 is 15 residues long. DNA of the CDR3: TGTGCCAGCAGCTTCTGGACAGCGGGGATTTCACCCCTCCACTTT. Translated, it gives CASSFWTAGISPLHF.

In this sample, this clonotype turned up many times. The rearrangement links TRBV28 to TRBJ1-4; D uncertain. In germline, CDR1 is MDHEN, CDR2 SYDVKM. The CDR3 is made up of 14 amino acids. Trimming stripped 5 bases from V and 6 bases from J, with 13 bases between. The CDR3 coding sequence is TGTGCCAGCAGTAAACCCGCTGGGTATGAAAAACTGTTTTTT. As protein: CASSKPAGYEKLFF.

The chain is built from TRBV29-1 and TRBJ2-3, with 9 bases fitting TRBD2. Germline loops: CDR1 SQVTM, CDR2 ANQGSEA. Trimming at V came to 5 bases and at J to 5 bases, leaving 8 bases not matched to a gene. The CDR3 is 14 residues long. CDR3 region: CSVTSGGPVDTQYF. The CDR3 bases are TGCAGCGTTACAAGCGGGGGGCCAGTAGATACGCAGTATTTT.

In its sample, this clonotype was seen many times. The CDR3 DNA reads TGTGCCAGCAGCCCTAACACCAGGGCGCGGGGGAACACTGAAGCTTTCTTT. It specifies CASSPNTRARGNTEAFF. J is TRBJ1-1 and V is TRBV5-6; perhaps TRBD1 as D (5 bases). This CDR3 spans 17 amino acids. V was cut by 4 bases and J by 1 base, with 20 bases left in between. Germline V lookup: CDR1 SGHDT, CDR2 YYEEEE.

This clonotype was counted at least ten times. The chain links TRBV10-3 to TRBJ1-4, with 9 nucleotides matching TRBD1. V shed 4 bases, J shed 8 bases, and the junction held 5 bases outside the gene matches. CDR3 length: 14 residues. The germline V gene has CDR1 ENHRY and CDR2 SYGVKD. The CDR3: CAISAGTGREKLFF. The CDR3 nucleotides read TGTGCCATCAGTGCCGGGACAGGGAGGGAAAAACTGTTTTTT.

The chain carries TRBV30 and TRBJ2-2; D unresolved. CDR3 length equals 11 residues. Germline CDR1 GTSNPN, CDR2 SVGIG (reference sequence). V gave up 0 bases and J gave up 6 bases, with 2 bases separating them. The CDR3 protein is CAWSVPGELFF. CDR3 DNA: TGTGCCTGGAGTGTACCCGGGGAGCTGTTTTTT.

This clonotype was detected only a few times. The chain uses TRBV28 and TRBJ2-7, with a weak D call TRBD2 (5 bases). Trimming stripped 5 bases from V and 0 bases from J, with 20 bases between. Germline CDR1 and CDR2: MDHEN and SYDVKM. This CDR3 region has 17 residues. The CDR3 nucleotides are TGTGCCAGCAGTCTCGAAGGGCGGCCGGGGAGCTCCTACGAGCAGTACTTC. Protein product: CASSLEGRPGSSYEQYF.

The table lists this clonotype with a few counts. The chain links TRBV28 to TRBJ2-7; D is tentatively TRBD1 or TRBD2 (5 bases each). CDR1 and CDR2 (germline): MDHEN, SYDVKM. The germline V and J ends were trimmed by 6 bases and 2 bases, with 14 bases remaining between them. This CDR3 region has 14 residues. The CDR3 DNA sequence: TGTGCCAGCAGAACCCGGGACGGGCCCTACGAGCAGTACTTC. This codes for CASRTRDGPYEQYF.

This clonotype occurred a few times. The chain employs TRBV14 and TRBJ1-6; D gene ambiguous. The length of the CDR3 is 13 residues. V was clipped by 4 bases and J by 6 bases, with 7 bases between them. In germline, CDR1 is SGHDN, CDR2 FVKESK. The CDR3 spells CASSLQSNSPLHF. The CDR3 region has the DNA TGTGCCAGCAGCCTACAGAGTAATTCACCCCTCCACTTT.

This clonotype showed up just a few times. V usage is TRBV6-2 or TRBV6-3 and J usage is TRBJ2-7, with TRBD1 matching 9 bases. Germline-derived CDR1 and CDR2 are MNHEY and SVGEGT. This CDR3 has 14 amino acids. J was trimmed by 0 bases and V by 7 bases; bases with no gene match: 4. The CDR3 DNA reads as TGTGCCAGCAACGGGGGACAGGGCTCCTACGAGCAGTACTTC. It encodes CASNGGQGSYEQYF.

This chain connects TRBV9 to TRBJ2-5; 7 bases fit TRBD1. After removal of 3 bases from V and 4 bases from J, the junction contained 6 bases not matched to a gene. Germline V gene lookup returns CDR1 SGDLS and CDR2 YYNGEE. The length of the CDR3 is 14 residues. CDR3 sequence: CASSGGQLIETQYF. Here the CDR3 DNA reads TGTGCCAGCAGCGGGGGACAGTTAATAGAGACCCAGTACTTC.

This clonotype turned up a few times. CDR3 nucleotide sequence: TGCGCCAGCAGCTTGGTCCAGTACTACACCGGGGAGCTGTTTTTT. Residues: CASSLVQYYTGELFF. The chain links TRBV5-1 to TRBJ2-2; D ambiguous. The CDR3 loop spans 15 amino acids. The V end was cut by 0 bases, the J end by 3 bases, with 9 bases between. CDR1 and CDR2 (germline): SGHRS, YFSETQ.

This chain joins TRBV10-3 and TRBJ2-7, with TRBD2 matching 9 bases. J lost 0 bases, V lost 10 bases, and 10 bases had no gene match. Germline CDR1 and CDR2: ENHRY and SYGVKD. This CDR3 has 15 residues. The CDR3: CATRPGTSLSYEQYF. Here the CDR3 DNA reads TGTGCCACCCGACCCGGGACTAGCCTCTCCTACGAGCAGTACTTC.

This clonotype has a count of ten or more. The chain uses TRBV7-9 and TRBJ1-3; D remains ambiguous. V lost 3 bases to trimming and J lost 2 bases, with 11 bases between them. Per the germline V gene, CDR1 is SEHNR and CDR2 is FQNEAQ (reference sequence). CDR3 size: 15 residues. CDR3 nucleotide sequence: TGTGCCAGCAGCTTCGGCCGCATGACTGGAAACACCATATATTTT. It codes for CASSFGRMTGNTIYF.